The sequence of this T cell receptor (beta chain) was determined in a study of cytomegalovirus exposure and HLA in healthy donors. PCR employed 60 Vbeta and 13 Jbeta primers. The method was immunoSEQ multiplex PCR; TCRdb's version includes in-frame clones alone and lacks a portion of them. This sample has a few hundred thousand clones, with 65% to 85% found just once. V was trimmed by 1 base and J by 1 base, leaving 11 bases between them. The CDR3 extends over 16 amino acids. Germline V gene lookup returns CDR1 MGHDK and CDR2 SYGVNS. The sequence came from a man aged 25 to 45 in good health and CMV-seronegative. Sequencing was performed on PBMCs. The chain carries TRBV25-1 and TRBJ2-1, with D perhaps TRBD2 (7 bases). The CDR3 loop is CASSESGRGSYNEQFF. Here the CDR3 DNA reads TGTGCCAGCAGTGAATCGGGGAGGGGGTCCTACAATGAGCAGTTCTTC.